One sample yielded the 19 T cell receptor beta chains listed below, sequenced in a study of human T cells and chemical hapten exposure. One entry per CDR3 protein, called by TCRdb with MiXCR from the RACE reads. In the table there are about 81,000 distinct CDR3 sequences, about 7.5% of which are singletons. Time point of the sample: patch test 1, 2 weeks after DPC sensitization. Treatment described: therapeutic diphenylcyclopropenone sensitization with weekly scalp DPC. The sequenced sample was whole blood, obtained in connection with sensitization to the hapten diphenylcyclopropenone (DPC). These receptors came from a woman aged 30 to 39 with alopecia areata. Some clones in this sample may be carry-over from other donors' samples.

This clonotype was counted only a few times. The V call is TRBV6-5, the J call TRBJ1-1; a possible D gene is TRBD1 (5 bases). The length of the CDR3 is 12 residues. Germline-derived CDR1 and CDR2 are MNHEY and SVGAGI. V was trimmed by 8 bases and J by 10 bases, leaving 17 bases between them. The CDR3 nucleotides read TGTGCCAGCGGGACCAATTCGGGGCGAGCTTTCTTT. This encodes CASGTNSGRAFF.

This clonotype was counted at least ten times. This chain uses TRBV7-3 with TRBJ1-1; 9 bases line up with TRBD1. CDR1 is SGHTA and CDR2 is FQGTGA in the germline V gene. V lost 5 bases to trimming and J lost 5 bases; unmatched junction nucleotides: 6. This CDR3 has 14 amino acids. This CDR3 reads CASSATGGYTEAFF. The CDR3 nucleotides read TGTGCCAGCAGCGCGACAGGGGGGTATACTGAAGCTTTCTTT.

The V and J genes are TRBV9 and TRBJ2-3; 7 bases line up with TRBD2. Germline V gene data show CDR1 as SGDLS and CDR2 as YYNGEE. V shed 1 base, J shed 7 bases, and the junction held 12 bases outside the gene matches. This CDR3 has 16 residues. The CDR3, as DNA: TGTGCCAGCAGCGTATGGAAGCGGGGCCGAGCACATACGCAGTATTTT. As protein: CASSVWKRGRAHTQYF.

This clonotype was detected many times. This rearrangement joins TRBV2 to TRBJ2-1; 9 nucleotides match TRBD2. Germline assignment: CDR1 SNHLY and CDR2 FYNNEI. J lost 10 bases, V lost 4 bases, and 11 bases had no gene match. This CDR3 region has 15 residues. The chain's CDR3 is CASSVEGLAYREQFF. For the CDR3, the DNA is TGTGCCAGCAGTGTAGAGGGACTAGCTTACCGGGAGCAGTTCTTC.

V is TRBV20-1 and J is TRBJ1-5; 8 bases agree with TRBD1. The germline CDR1 and CDR2 sequences are DFQATT and SNEGSKA (reference sequence). CDR3 length: 13 amino acids. V trimming: 3 bases; J trimming: 5 bases; junction bases outside the gene matches: 3. CDR3 protein: CSARTGVDQPQHF. The CDR3 DNA is TGCAGTGCTAGGACAGGGGTGGATCAGCCCCAGCATTTT.

The chain couples TRBV19 to TRBJ2-5; 7 positions agree with TRBD2. Germline assignment: CDR1 LNHDA and CDR2 SQIVND (reference sequence). The CDR3 loop spans 16 amino acids. V dropped 3 bases and J dropped 1; count of bases not matched to a gene: 8. CDR3 nucleotide sequence: TGTGCCAGTAGTATTAGCCCCGGGAGGACCCAAGAGACCCAGTACTTC. Encoded protein: CASSISPGRTQETQYF.

This clonotype was observed many times. The chain combines TRBV29-1 with TRBJ2-5; D may correspond to TRBD1 or TRBD2 (7 bases each). Trimming took off 7 bases at V and 9 bases at J, with 21 bases between the two ends. CDR1 is SQVTM, CDR2 ANQGSEA, per germline. This CDR3 is built from 13 residues. In DNA form, the CDR3 reads TGCAGCGGGGGAGGGGGCGTTTGGGATGCCCAGTACTTC. The encoded protein is CSGGGGVWDAQYF.

As regards this clonotype: A read error may explain this, as a much larger clone is one base away. The CDR3 DNA reads TGCGCCAGCAGCTTGGGTCGTTCAGCGCTTGACGTCCTGACTTTC. It encodes CASSLGRSALDVLTF. The V gene is TRBV5-1, the J gene TRBJ2-6; D gene unclear. V was cut by 0 bases and J by 11 bases, with 15 bases left in between. Germline CDR1 is SGHRS and CDR2 is YFSETQ. CDR3 length: 15 residues.

The chain joins TRBV12-3 or TRBV12-4 to TRBJ1-5, with 10 bases that match TRBD1. J gave up 1 base and V 4 bases, and 10 bases lay outside the gene matches. The CDR3 totals 18 residues. This CDR3 is CASSSETGGIESNQPQHF. DNA for the CDR3: TGTGCCAGCAGTTCCGAGACAGGGGGCATAGAAAGCAATCAGCCCCAGCATTTT.

This clonotype was seen ten or more times. The V call is TRBV7-3, the J call TRBJ2-3; possible D gene TRBD2, 6 bases. V was shortened by 0 bases and J by 2 bases, with 12 bases between the two germline ends. The CDR3 is 16 residues long. Germline values: CDR1 SGHTA, CDR2 FQGTGA. CDR3 region: CASSLTIAEPTDTQYF. In nucleotides, the CDR3 is TGTGCCAGCAGCTTAACGATAGCGGAACCCACAGATACGCAGTATTTT.

This clonotype was recorded many times. This chain joins TRBV11-2 and TRBJ2-5; D gene uncertain. In germline, CDR1 is SGHAT, CDR2 FQNNGV. V lost 5 bases, J lost 3 bases, and 16 bases lay in between. The CDR3 contains 15 residues. Here the CDR3 DNA reads TGTGCCAGCAGCGGCCCGTCCAAGGCAGAAGAGACCCAGTACTTC. Amino acid sequence: CASSGPSKAEETQYF.

In this sample, this clonotype turned up many times. This chain uses TRBV6-5 with TRBJ2-7; 7 positions agree with TRBD1. CDR1 is MNHEY, CDR2 SVGAGI, per germline. J gave up 0 bases and V 0 bases, and 8 bases lay outside the gene matches. There are 17 residues in the CDR3. CDR3 loop: CASSYSSGTANSYEQYF. The CDR3 DNA is TGTGCCAGCAGTTACTCTTCCGGGACAGCGAACTCCTACGAGCAGTACTTC.

This clonotype was seen many times. V is TRBV7-6 and J is TRBJ2-3, with D perhaps TRBD1 or TRBD2 (5 bases each). CDR1 and CDR2 from the germline V gene are SGHVS and FNYEAQ. CDR3 length equals 14 residues. The V and J ends lost 4 bases and 2 bases respectively, with 10 bases between them. CDR3 DNA: TGTGCCAGCAGCTCGGGACGAGCCACAGATACGCAGTATTTT. Its translation is CASSSGRATDTQYF.

This clonotype was counted at least ten times. The chain carries TRBV7-2 and TRBJ2-1; D is possibly TRBD1 (5 bases). Trimming shortened V by 5 bases and J by 7 bases, and 15 bases separated the two germline ends. CDR1 and CDR2 (germline): SGHTA, FQGNSA. The CDR3 consists of 14 residues. The CDR3: CASSQVGRGNEQFF. CDR3 nucleotide sequence: TGTGCCAGCAGCCAGGTGGGAAGGGGAAATGAGCAGTTCTTC. Full variable domain (outside the CDR3, taken from reference TRBV7-2 and TRBJ2-1): GAGVSQSPSNKVTEKGKDVELRCDPISGHTALYWYRQSLGQGLEFLIYFQGNSAPDKSGLPSDRFSAERTGGSVSTLTIQRTQQEDSAVYLCASSQVGRGNEQFFGPGTRLTVL.

Details on this clonotype: This may come from a read error, since a much larger clone is one base off. This rearrangement joins TRBV12-3 or TRBV12-4 to TRBJ2-7; TRBD1 is a possible D gene (6 bases). Trimming removed 3 bases from V and 5 bases from J, with 17 bases in between. The CDR3 extends over 15 amino acids. DNA of the CDR3: TGTGCCAGCAGTTTTGGAGACAGGTATCCCGACGAGCAGTACTTC. Its translation is CASSFGDRYPDEQYF.

At least ten counts were recorded for this clonotype. The chain has TRBV12-3 or TRBV12-4 and TRBJ1-1; 12 positions agree with TRBD1. This CDR3 has 15 amino acids. The ends lost 5 bases at V and 4 bases at J; junction bases unmatched: 5. CDR3 coding DNA: TGTGCCAGCAGTGGGGGACAGGGGGCGAGCACTGAAGCTTTCTTT. This translates into CASSGGQGASTEAFF.

This clonotype was recorded at least ten times. The gene calls are TRBV29-1 and TRBJ2-5; no clear D gene. Per germline, CDR1 SQVTM and CDR2 ANQGSEA. This CDR3 spans 13 amino acids. V lost 8 bases and J 5 bases, leaving 18 bases between the germline ends. The CDR3 DNA reads TGCAGCTCCCTGCGTGGGGTCGGGGAGACCCAGTACTTC. Amino acid sequence: CSSLRGVGETQYF.

This clonotype was observed many times. The gene calls are TRBV12-3 or TRBV12-4 and TRBJ2-3; tentative D call: TRBD2 (5 bases). Trimming took off 0 bases at V and 6 bases at J, with 16 bases between the two ends. The CDR3 covers 16 residues. CDR3 loop: CASSLAPSNLGDTQYF. The CDR3 nucleotides read TGTGCCAGCAGTTTAGCGCCTAGCAACCTTGGGGATACGCAGTATTTT.

This clonotype came up a few times. The CDR3 region is CSARPTANQPQHF. Written as DNA, the CDR3 is TGCAGTGCTAGGCCAACTGCCAATCAGCCCCAGCATTTT. This chain uses TRBV20-1 with TRBJ1-5; no firm D call. Germline loops: CDR1 DFQATT, CDR2 SNEGSKA (reference sequence). V lost 3 bases to trimming and J lost 3 bases, with 9 bases between them. CDR3 length: 13 amino acids.